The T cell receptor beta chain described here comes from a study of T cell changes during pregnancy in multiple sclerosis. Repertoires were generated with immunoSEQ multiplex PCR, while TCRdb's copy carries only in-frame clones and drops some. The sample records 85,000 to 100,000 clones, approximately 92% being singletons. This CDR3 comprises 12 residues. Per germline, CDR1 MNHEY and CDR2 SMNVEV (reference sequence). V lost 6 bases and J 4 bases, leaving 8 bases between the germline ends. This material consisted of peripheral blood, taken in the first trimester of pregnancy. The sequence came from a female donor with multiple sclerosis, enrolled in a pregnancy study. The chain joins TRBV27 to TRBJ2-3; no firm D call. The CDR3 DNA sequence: TGTGCCAGCAGCCTCAGATCAGATACGCAGTATTTT. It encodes CASSLRSDTQYF.